These 27 T cell receptor beta chains came from one sample sequenced in a study of Graves' ophthalmopathy and Graves' hyperthyroidism. As the template, RNA transcripts were used to amplify TCR beta CDR3 regions. HTBI primers served in a first-round RT-PCR, which a second-round multiplex PCR followed. In TCRdb, the multiplex PCR reads were re-called with MiXCR into one record per CDR3 protein. The repertoire holds approximately 480,000 distinct CDR3 sequences, with roughly an eighth as singletons. Source material: blood. These receptors originate from a woman in her 30s with Graves' ophthalmopathy.

This clonotype was detected ten times or more. The CDR3, as DNA: TGCAGTGCTAGGGACATTTACTCTGGAAACACCATATATTTT. Translation gives CSARDIYSGNTIYF. V usage is TRBV20-1 and J usage is TRBJ1-3; D might be TRBD1 (5 bases). CDR1 is DFQATT, CDR2 SNEGSKA, per germline (reference sequence). CDR3 length: 14 amino acids. Trimming took 3 bases from V and 0 from J, leaving 9 bases between them.

This clonotype has at least ten counts. The CDR3 region has the DNA TGTGCCAGCAGACCTTACAGGGGATCGTTGGCTGAAGCTTTCTTT. Its protein is CASRPYRGSLAEAFF. The chain employs TRBV28 and TRBJ1-1; the match to TRBD1 covers 7 bases. In germline, CDR1 is MDHEN, CDR2 SYDVKM. Unmatched junction bases numbered 13, after V lost 6 bases and J lost 6 bases. The CDR3 contains 15 residues.

This chain joins TRBV2 and TRBJ1-1; D is possibly TRBD1 (5 bases). V lost 6 bases, J lost 8 bases, and 13 bases lay in between. Looked up from germline, CDR1 is SNHLY and CDR2 is FYNNEI. The CDR3 is 12 residues long. CDR3 loop: CASSRLTAEAFF. DNA for the CDR3: TGTGCCAGCAGCAGATTGACAGCCGAAGCTTTCTTT.

This clonotype showed up many times. The CDR3 DNA follows: TGTGCCAGCATCCCGGGGACAGGTTACTACGAGCAGTACTTC. Amino acids: CASIPGTGYYEQYF. This sequence joins TRBV6-5 and TRBJ2-7, with 8 bases matching TRBD1. V shed 7 bases, J shed 3 bases, and the junction held 8 bases outside the gene matches. Germline V CDR1 and CDR2: MNHEY, SVGAGI. This CDR3 is 14 amino acids long.

This clonotype was counted at least ten times. The CDR3 protein is CAWSDNSNQPQHF. CDR3 sequence (DNA): TGTGCCTGGAGCGATAATAGCAATCAGCCCCAGCATTTT. The V and J genes are TRBV30 and TRBJ1-5; D uncertain. In germline, CDR1 is GTSNPN, CDR2 SVGIG (reference sequence). V dropped 3 bases and J dropped 0 bases, with 6 bases sitting between them. The CDR3 is 13 amino acids.

This clonotype came up many times. The genes are TRBV12-3 or TRBV12-4 and TRBJ1-5; 7 bases fit TRBD1. This CDR3 comprises 18 residues. The V segment lost 5 bases and the J segment 3 bases; nucleotides outside the gene matches: 16. The CDR3 region has the DNA TGTGCCAGCAGTCCCGCAACCCTCCGGGACAGAAACAATCAGCCCCAGCATTTT. Amino acids: CASSPATLRDRNNQPQHF.

This clonotype was picked up a small number of times. The rearrangement joins TRBV18 to TRBJ1-3; a possible D gene is TRBD1 (6 bases). The CDR3 length is 15 residues. Trimming took 3 bases from V and 0 from J, leaving 9 bases between them. Germline V lookup: CDR1 KGHSH, CDR2 LQKENI. DNA for the CDR3: TGTGCCAGCTCACCGGGGGCTAGCTCTGGAAACACCATATATTTT. Translating it yields CASSPGASSGNTIYF.

This clonotype was detected ten times or more. V is TRBV6-5 and J is TRBJ1-2; D is unclear. V gave up 8 bases and J gave up 5 bases, with 9 bases separating them. Germline lookup yields CDR1 MNHEY and CDR2 SVGAGI. This CDR3 is built from 11 residues. The CDR3 nucleotides read TGTGCCAGCCGTTCTTATTATGGCTACACCTTC. Translated: CASRSYYGYTF.

The chain couples TRBV4-1 to TRBJ1-1, with TRBD1 as a possible D gene (5 bases). This CDR3 spans 14 amino acids. In germline, CDR1 is MGHRA, CDR2 YSYEKL. Trimming pared 6 bases from V and 1 base from J, leaving 12 bases between. The CDR3 is CASRDRDWNTEAFF. CDR3 sequence (DNA): TGCGCCAGCAGAGACCGGGACTGGAACACTGAAGCTTTCTTT.

The chain links TRBV30 to TRBJ1-5; 9 bases agree with TRBD1. V lost 2 bases and J lost 4; bases outside the gene matches: 3. Germline CDR1 is GTSNPN and CDR2 is SVGIG (reference sequence). CDR3 length: 14 residues. CDR3 in DNA: TGTGCCTGGAGTTTGGGACAGGGTAATCAGCCCCAGCATTTT. Translated, it gives CAWSLGQGNQPQHF.

This clonotype was recorded at least ten times. This chain joins TRBV11-2 and TRBJ1-2, with 7 positions matching TRBD1. The ends lost 3 bases at V and 4 bases at J; junction bases unmatched: 11. CDR3 length equals 16 residues. Germline V gene lookup returns CDR1 SGHAT and CDR2 FQNNGV. DNA for the CDR3: TGTGCCAGCAGCTTGGGGCAGGGGGGCACGGGCTATGGCTACACCTTC. Its protein product is CASSLGQGGTGYGYTF.

Ten or more counts support this clonotype. The chain links TRBV6-2 or TRBV6-3 to TRBJ1-2; D not certain. V dropped 4 bases and J dropped 8 bases, with 17 bases sitting between them. The germline gives CDR1 MNHEY, CDR2 SVGEGT. This CDR3 has 14 residues. The CDR3 DNA follows: TGTGCCAGCAGTTCCTACCTGATCGGAGGCGGCTACACCTTC. Protein sequence: CASSSYLIGGGYTF.

This clonotype was observed at least ten times. This chain connects TRBV11-2 to TRBJ1-1; D is uncertain. V gave up 1 base and J gave up 3 bases, with 12 bases separating them. Germline V lookup: CDR1 SGHAT, CDR2 FQNNGV. The CDR3 extends over 15 amino acids. CDR3 bases: TGTGCCAGCAGCTTAGGCGTAGGCCAGTACACTGAAGCTTTCTTT. Its translation is CASSLGVGQYTEAFF.

At least ten counts were recorded for this clonotype. The V and J genes are TRBV28 and TRBJ1-2; no reliable D call. V lost 5 bases and J lost 5, with 21 bases in between. The CDR3 extends over 16 amino acids. CDR1 is MDHEN and CDR2 is SYDVKM in the germline V gene. CDR3 amino acids: CASSPFGVAAAYGYTF. CDR3 nucleotide sequence: TGTGCCAGCAGTCCCTTCGGAGTGGCGGCGGCTTATGGCTACACCTTC.

This clonotype was counted at least ten times. J is TRBJ1-2 and V is TRBV6-5, with D unresolved. The CDR3 has 12 amino acids. V lost 5 bases, J lost 4 bases, and 8 bases lay in between. CDR1 is MNHEY and CDR2 is SVGAGI in the germline V gene. The CDR3 region has the DNA TGTGCCAGCAGTCGTACTCCCTATGGCTACACCTTC. Protein product: CASSRTPYGYTF.

There are many counts of this clonotype. This CDR3 is CASSLPGADVSNQPQHF. For the CDR3, the DNA is TGTGCCAGCAGTTTACCGGGAGCAGATGTAAGCAATCAGCCCCAGCATTTT. The chain links TRBV28 to TRBJ1-5; D is unclear. Germline V gene sequence: CDR1 MDHEN, CDR2 SYDVKM. CDR3 length: 17 amino acids. Between the trimmed V and J ends, which lost 2 bases and 1 base, there was a span of 15 bases.

In this sample, this clonotype turned up many times. This chain links TRBV5-4 with TRBJ2-6; D is uncertain. The germline gives CDR1 SGHNT, CDR2 YYREEE (reference sequence). Trimming removed 3 bases from V and 0 bases from J, with 13 bases in between. The CDR3 consists of 17 residues. The CDR3 is CASSSRGQISGANVLTF. The CDR3 DNA sequence: TGTGCCAGCAGCTCCCGTGGGCAGATCTCTGGGGCCAACGTCCTGACTTTC. Complete variable domain (other parts from reference TRBV5-4 and TRBJ2-6): ETGVTQSPTHLIKTRGQQVTLRCSSQSGHNTVSWYQQALGQGPQFIFQYYREEENGRGNFPPRFSGLQFPNYSSELNVNALELDDSALYLCASSSRGQISGANVLTFGAGSRLTVL.

This clonotype was observed a few times. This chain joins TRBV11-1 and TRBJ2-7; 7 nucleotides agree with TRBD1. CDR3 length equals 16 residues. J was trimmed by 2 bases and V by 1 base; bases with no gene match: 8. Germline V CDR1 and CDR2: SGHAT, FQDESV (reference sequence). The CDR3 is CASSLDGGDSPYEQYF. The CDR3 nucleotides are TGTGCCAGCAGCTTAGACGGTGGGGACAGCCCCTACGAGCAGTACTTC. The full variable domain, its missing parts supplied by reference TRBV11-1 and TRBJ2-7, is EAEVAQSPRYKITEKSQAVAFWCDPISGHATLYWYRQILGQGPELLVQFQDESVVDDSQLPKDRFSAERLKGVDSTLKIQPAELGDSAMYLCASSLDGGDSPYEQYFGPGTRLTVT.

This clonotype was detected ten times or more. The chain couples TRBV7-6 to TRBJ2-7, with TRBD2 matching over 8 bases. Trimming at V came to 5 bases and at J to 3 bases, leaving 6 bases not matched to a gene. The CDR3 spans 14 residues. CDR1 and CDR2 from the germline V gene are SGHVS and FNYEAQ. The CDR3 is CASSDSGTSYEQYF. The CDR3 coding sequence is TGTGCCAGCAGCGACTCCGGGACTAGCTACGAGCAGTACTTC.

This clonotype was recorded at least ten times. The DNA for the CDR3 is TGTGCCAGCATCCGGACAGGGGGCAGGTCTGAAGCTTTCTTT. Residues: CASIRTGGRSEAFF. This chain connects TRBV28 to TRBJ1-1; 11 bases are shared with TRBD1. Germline CDR1 and CDR2: MDHEN and SYDVKM. The length of the CDR3 is 14 residues. Unmatched junction bases numbered 7, after V lost 7 bases and J lost 6 bases.

Concerning this clonotype: This may be a read error: a much more frequent sequence differs by one nucleotide. The chain carries TRBV30 and TRBJ2-2; possibly TRBD1 or TRBD2 for D (5 bases each). The CDR3 length is 17 residues. The V gene's germline CDR1 is GTSNPN and CDR2 SVGIG (reference sequence). The CDR3 DNA is TGTGCCTGGAGGTTCGCCCGGGACGCCCTGAACACCGAGGAGCTGTTTTTT. It specifies CAWRFARDALNTEELFF. The variable domain in full, with the rest retrieved from reference TRBV30 and TRBJ2-2, is SQTIHQWPATLVQPVGSPLSLECTVEGTSNPNLYWYRQAAGRGLQLLFYSVGIGQISSEVPQNLSASRPQDRQFILSSKKLLLSDSGFYLCAWRFARDALNTEELFFGEGSRLTVL.

This clonotype was counted ten times or more. The rearrangement links TRBV12-3 or TRBV12-4 to TRBJ1-3; D may be TRBD1 (5 bases). The V end was cut by 6 bases, the J end by 0 bases, with 12 bases between. The CDR3 covers 15 residues. Here the CDR3 reads CASRTDRSSGNTIYF. The DNA of the CDR3 is TGTGCCAGCAGGACAGACAGAAGCTCTGGAAACACCATATATTTT.

This clonotype was detected ten times or more. With a much larger clone just one base away, this may be a read error. J is TRBJ1-1 and V is TRBV5-6; the match to TRBD1 covers 8 bases. The CDR3 extends over 13 amino acids. Losses at the gene ends were 4 bases for V and 3 bases for J; bases not matched to a gene: 2. Per germline, CDR1 SGHDT and CDR2 YYEEEE. In nucleotides, the CDR3 is TGTGCCAGCAGCAGGACAGGGTACACTGAAGCTTTCTTT. Translation gives CASSRTGYTEAFF.

There are many counts of this clonotype. This chain links TRBV20-1 with TRBJ2-7; D is possibly TRBD1 or TRBD2 (6 bases each). V was cut by 0 bases and J by 7 bases, with 19 bases left in between. The germline V gene encodes CDR1 DFQATT and CDR2 SNEGSKA (reference sequence). The CDR3 sequence is 15 residues long. For the CDR3, the DNA is TGCAGTGCTAGAGATCTGGAACAGGGAGGTAGAGAGCAGTACTTC. Amino acid sequence: CSARDLEQGGREQYF.

The chain has TRBV20-1 and TRBJ2-5; the D call may be TRBD1 or TRBD2 (5 bases each). Germline-derived CDR1 and CDR2 are DFQATT and SNEGSKA (reference sequence). The CDR3 has 19 amino acids. Trimming left V 3 bases short and J 1 base short, with 27 bases between. The CDR3 spells CSASGGYGDGTTFQETQYF. The CDR3 DNA sequence: TGCAGTGCTAGTGGGGGTTACGGGGACGGAACAACATTCCAAGAGACCCAGTACTTC.

The table lists this clonotype with many counts. The chain has TRBV28 and TRBJ2-5, with TRBD2 matching over 7 bases. The germline gives CDR1 MDHEN, CDR2 SYDVKM. The trim removed 5 bases at V and 5 bases at J, leaving 11 bases unmatched. This CDR3 comprises 15 residues. CDR3 nucleotide sequence: TGTGCCAGCAGTCCAGGGACGGCGGGGGTTGAGACCCAGTACTTC. It translates to CASSPGTAGVETQYF.

This clonotype was counted many times. J is TRBJ2-5 and V is TRBV27, with D possibly TRBD2 on 7 matching bases. The CDR3 is 20 amino acids. CDR1 is MNHEY, CDR2 SMNVEV, per germline (reference sequence). Deletions cut 5 bases from V and 3 bases from J, with 31 bases between. CDR3 DNA: TGTGCCAGCAGTCTCAATCCTTACGAGGGGGGGCCACCCTTAAAAGAGACCCAGTACTTC. Amino acid sequence: CASSLNPYEGGPPLKETQYF.